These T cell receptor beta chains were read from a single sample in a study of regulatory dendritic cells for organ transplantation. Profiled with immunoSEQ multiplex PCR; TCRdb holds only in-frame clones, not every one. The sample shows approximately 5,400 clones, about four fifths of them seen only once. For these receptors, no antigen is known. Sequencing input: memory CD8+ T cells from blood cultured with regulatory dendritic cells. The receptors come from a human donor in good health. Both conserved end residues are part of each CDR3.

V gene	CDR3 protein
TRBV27	CASSWGTGGKDTQYF
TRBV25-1	CASSEYGDTGELFF
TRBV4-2	CASSQDPLSGANVLTF
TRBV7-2	CASSPRLWGDTQYF
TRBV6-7	CASSYVAGGHEQYF
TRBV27	CATSLNMGQNYEQYF
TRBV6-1	CASSEEQGGDTQYF
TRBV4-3	CASSQDGGGGANVLTF
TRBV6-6	CASGAADINEQFF
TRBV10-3	CAISELWDRVDFYGYTF
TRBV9	CASSAHHPEDSPLHF
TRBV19	CASSSRDGSYEQYF
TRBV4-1	CASAARGEIYNEQFF
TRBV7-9	CASSLGQGLSTEAFF
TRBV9	CASSVTGNRGEQYF
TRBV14	CASSQATSGIRNEQFF
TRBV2	CASSEWGAGGGYGQFF
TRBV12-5	CASGPHGTGILQSVNTIYF
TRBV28	CASNEREVYNEQFF
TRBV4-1	CASSQPGQGGESSGNTIYF
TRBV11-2	CASSPGLAGYNEQFF
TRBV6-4	CASSGVAENNEQFF
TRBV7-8	CATQPPPGETQYF
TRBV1	CTSSHPRDRGWEQYF
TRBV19	CARNSLKGRSYGYTF
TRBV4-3	CASSPGWTGKHYNHNSPLHF
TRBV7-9	CASSFSNEQFF
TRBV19	CASSTGRGRETQYF
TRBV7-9	CASEGLSFEQYF
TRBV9	CASSPHDGGGGPDTQYF
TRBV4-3	CASSQVGEESYGYTF
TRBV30	CAWRQGNTIYF
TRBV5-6	CASSFNGVWETQYF
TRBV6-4	CASSEGVSGPETQYF
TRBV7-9	CASSLAPWGPDTQYF